Listed here are 27 T cell receptor beta chains from one sample, sequenced in a study of blood T cell repertoires in COVID-19. The repertoire was sequenced with immunoSEQ multiplex PCR; TCRdb's copy has only in-frame clones and lacks some. This sample carries approximately 61,000 clones, around 86% of them seen once, and the ten largest clones take more than 12%. Material for sequencing was peripheral blood. These receptors were obtained from a human donor in a cohort sampled during active COVID-19.

V is TRBV5-4 and J is TRBJ2-1, with 12 bases fitting TRBD2. The CDR3 runs to 16 residues. J gave up 7 bases and V 4 bases, and 9 bases lay outside the gene matches. The V gene's germline CDR1 is SGHNT and CDR2 YYREEE (reference sequence). This chain's CDR3 is CASSGRLAGVGNEQFF. The CDR3 DNA sequence: TGTGCCAGCAGCGGAAGACTAGCGGGAGTTGGGAATGAGCAGTTCTTC.

V is TRBV27 and J is TRBJ2-3, with 9 positions matching TRBD2. Per the germline V gene, CDR1 is MNHEY and CDR2 is SMNVEV (reference sequence). V trimming: 6 bases; J trimming: 13 bases; junction bases outside the gene matches: 8. CDR3 size: 12 residues. Written as DNA, the CDR3 is TGTGCCAGCAGCACCGTAGCGGGAGTAGAGTATTTT. Translating gives CASSTVAGVEYF.

This clone was seen just once. J is TRBJ1-1 and V is TRBV19, with D possibly matching TRBD1 (6 bases). CDR3 size: 15 residues. V gave up 1 base and J gave up 1 base, with 10 bases separating them. Germline V gene data show CDR1 as LNHDA and CDR2 as SQIVND (reference sequence). CDR3 DNA: TGTGCCAGTAGTATAGGGCGGGGGGCGAACACTGAAGCTTTCTTT. It yields the protein CASSIGRGANTEAFF. Looking up the rest from reference TRBV19 and TRBJ1-1 gives the full variable domain: DGGITQSPKYLFRKEGQNVTLSCEQNLNHDAMYWYRQDPGQGLRLIYYSQIVNDFQKGDIAEGYSVSREKKESFPLTVTSAQKNPTAFYLCASSIGRGANTEAFFGQGTRLTVV.

The V gene is TRBV27, the J gene TRBJ2-1, with 9 bases identical to TRBD2. Germline V CDR1 and CDR2: MNHEY, SMNVEV (reference sequence). V was clipped by 6 bases and J by 3 bases; unmatched bases: 9. This CDR3 is built from 16 residues. CDR3 protein: CASSLKAGGVYNEQFF. In nucleotides, the CDR3 is TGTGCCAGCAGCCTTAAAGCGGGAGGAGTCTACAATGAGCAGTTCTTC.

This clone showed up just once. The V call is TRBV27, the J call TRBJ2-7; 11 bases align to TRBD2. J was trimmed by 0 bases and V by 6 bases; bases with no gene match: 4. Germline V gene data show CDR1 as MNHEY and CDR2 as SMNVEV (reference sequence). CDR3 length: 15 residues. The CDR3 sequence is CASREGLAVSYEQYF. The CDR3 coding sequence is TGTGCCAGCAGGGAGGGACTAGCGGTCTCCTACGAGCAGTACTTC.

The chain has TRBV24-1 and TRBJ1-1; D gene uncertain. In germline, CDR1 is KGHDR, CDR2 SFDVKD. The CDR3 is 13 residues long. The germline V and J ends were trimmed by 1 base and 8 bases, with 10 bases remaining between them. In nucleotides, the CDR3 is TGTGCCACCAGTGATTTCGGGATTGGGGAAGCTTTCTTT. Translating gives CATSDFGIGEAFF.

The V and J genes are TRBV5-1 and TRBJ2-7; no clear D gene. CDR3 length: 11 amino acids. Per germline, CDR1 SGHRS and CDR2 YFSETQ. Trimming removed 7 bases at V and 7 bases at J, with 12 bases between. The CDR3 reads CASRLRAEQYF. CDR3 in DNA: TGCGCCAGCCGGTTAAGAGCAGAGCAGTACTTC.

This sequence joins TRBV7-9 and TRBJ2-2; 13 positions agree with TRBD2. The germline CDR1 and CDR2 sequences are SEHNR and FQNEAQ (reference sequence). V lost 2 bases to trimming and J lost 8 bases; unmatched junction nucleotides: 5. CDR3 length: 16 amino acids. The CDR3 DNA sequence: TGTGCCAGCAGCTTAACTCTGACTAGCGGGAGGGGGGAGCTGTTTTTT. Translation gives CASSLTLTSGRGELFF. Looking up the rest from reference TRBV7-9 and TRBJ2-2 gives the full variable domain: DTGVSQNPRHKITKRGQNVTFRCDPISEHNRLYWYRQTLGQGPEFLTYFQNEAQLEKSRLLSDRFSAERPKGSFSTLEIQRTEQGDSAMYLCASSLTLTSGRGELFFGEGSRLTVL.

The V and J genes are TRBV7-9 and TRBJ2-7; maybe TRBD1 (6 bases). Trimming stripped 2 bases from V and 2 bases from J, with 13 bases between. Germline assignment: CDR1 SEHNR and CDR2 FQNEAQ (reference sequence). The CDR3 sequence is 15 residues long. CDR3 loop: CASSLQLGGPYEQYF. DNA of the CDR3: TGTGCCAGCAGCTTACAATTAGGGGGACCCTACGAGCAGTACTTC.

The DNA of the CDR3 is TGTGCCAGCAGCTTGGTGGGGCAGGGTTACGAGCAGTACTTC. This gives the protein CASSLVGQGYEQYF. This sequence joins TRBV5-5 and TRBJ2-7, with a tentative D call TRBD1 (5 bases). The CDR3 has 14 amino acids. V was pared by 0 bases and J by 4 bases, with 11 bases between. CDR1 and CDR2 from the germline V gene are SGHKS and YYEKEE (reference sequence).

The chain employs TRBV27 and TRBJ2-1; maybe TRBD2 (6 bases). Germline V gene sequence: CDR1 MNHEY, CDR2 SMNVEV (reference sequence). This CDR3 has 15 amino acids. With 2 bases removed from V and 8 bases from J, the gap between germline ends came to 16 bases. Written as DNA, the CDR3 is TGTGCCAGCAGTTTAGGCGGGGCCGGTTATTATGAGCAGTTCTTC. As protein: CASSLGGAGYYEQFF.

The chain has TRBV19 and TRBJ2-7; 12 positions match TRBD1. CDR1 and CDR2 (germline): LNHDA, SQIVND (reference sequence). V shed 5 bases and J 3 bases; nucleotides not matched to a gene: 2. The CDR3 consists of 14 residues. The CDR3 loop is CASSGTGGIYEQYF. The CDR3 DNA reads TGTGCCAGTAGTGGGACAGGGGGCATCTACGAGCAGTACTTC.

The J gene is TRBJ2-1, the V gene TRBV11-2; 11 nucleotides agree with TRBD2. In germline, CDR1 is SGHAT, CDR2 FQNNGV. The length of the CDR3 is 17 residues. The ends lost 5 bases at V and 4 bases at J; junction bases unmatched: 10. CDR3 region: CASSGTSGRSLYNEQFF. CDR3 coding DNA: TGTGCCAGCAGCGGGACTAGCGGCCGTAGCCTATACAATGAGCAGTTCTTC.

This clone has more than one count but fewer than ten. The V call is TRBV4-2, the J call TRBJ2-1, with 7 bases aligning to TRBD2. The ends lost 0 bases at V and 1 base at J; junction bases unmatched: 3. This CDR3 comprises 16 residues. CDR1 is LGHNA and CDR2 is YNFKEQ in the germline V gene. CDR3 region: CASSQDGRGSYNEQFF. Written as DNA, the CDR3 is TGTGCCAGCAGCCAAGATGGGAGGGGATCCTACAATGAGCAGTTCTTC.

This sequence joins TRBV28 and TRBJ1-1; TRBD1 matches 8 bases. The CDR3 is 15 amino acids. Germline lookup yields CDR1 MDHEN and CDR2 SYDVKM. Trimming at V came to 4 bases and at J to 1 base, leaving 5 bases not matched to a gene. The CDR3 DNA sequence: TGTGCCAGCAGTTCCGGACAGGGAACGAACACTGAAGCTTTCTTT. Translated: CASSSGQGTNTEAFF.

CDR3 DNA sequence: TGTGCCAGCAGCGGATATGGGACAGGGGTTTTGGCTGGGGCCAACGTCCTGACTTTC. Its protein is CASSGYGTGVLAGANVLTF. The rearrangement joins TRBV9 to TRBJ2-6, with TRBD1 matching over 10 bases. CDR1 is SGDLS and CDR2 is YYNGEE in the germline V gene. V shed 3 bases, J shed 2 bases, and the junction held 11 bases outside the gene matches. There are 19 residues in the CDR3.

The V gene is TRBV18, the J gene TRBJ2-2; the match to TRBD1 covers 7 bases. V shed 5 bases and J 6 bases; nucleotides not matched to a gene: 6. The CDR3 is 14 amino acids. The germline V gene encodes CDR1 KGHSH and CDR2 LQKENI. The CDR3 coding sequence is TGTGCCAGCTCAAGACAGGGATCCGCCGGGGAGCTGTTTTTT. The encoded protein is CASSRQGSAGELFF. Combining the CDR3 with reference TRBV18 and TRBJ2-2 gives the whole variable domain NAGVMQNPRHLVRRRGQEARLRCSPMKGHSHVYWYRQLPEEGLKFMVYLQKENIIDESGMPKERFSAEFPKEGPSILRIQQVVRGDSAAYFCASSRQGSAGELFFGEGSRLTVL.

In DNA form, the CDR3 reads TGTGCCAGCGGACGGGACATAAGCAGCAATGAGCAGTTCTTC. The encoded protein is CASGRDISSNEQFF. The rearrangement links TRBV6-5 to TRBJ2-1; TRBD1 is a possible D gene (6 bases). Trimming cost V 8 bases and J 6 bases, with 17 bases left between them. This CDR3 has 14 residues. CDR1 and CDR2 from the germline V gene are MNHEY and SVGAGI.

The rearrangement uses TRBV10-3 and TRBJ2-7; possibly TRBD1 for D (7 bases). V was pared by 10 bases and J by 5 bases, with 21 bases between. The CDR3 has 14 amino acids. Germline CDR1 reads ENHRY; CDR2 reads SYGVKD. Here the CDR3 reads CATHRGTVSHEQYF. CDR3 DNA: TGTGCCACCCACCGGGGGACAGTTTCTCACGAGCAGTACTTC.

This chain links TRBV24-1 with TRBJ2-1, with TRBD2 matching over 9 bases. CDR3 length: 15 amino acids. V shed 5 bases and J 8 bases; nucleotides not matched to a gene: 9. The germline gives CDR1 KGHDR, CDR2 SFDVKD. The CDR3 spells CATSVGAGGIHEQFF. CDR3 sequence (DNA): TGTGCCACCAGTGTCGGCGCGGGAGGGATCCATGAGCAGTTCTTC.

The rearrangement joins TRBV6-6 to TRBJ1-6; D perhaps matches TRBD1 (6 bases). V gave up 5 bases and J gave up 10 bases, with 12 bases separating them. This CDR3 is built from 13 residues. CDR1 and CDR2 from the germline V gene are MNHNY and SVGAGI (reference sequence). The CDR3 coding sequence is TGTGCCAGCAGTGCCAGGGGAGGGTCACCCCTCCACTTT. Translation: CASSARGGSPLHF.

Only one count was recorded for this clone. The chain joins TRBV2 to TRBJ2-1; 10 bases map to TRBD1. CDR1 SNHLY and CDR2 FYNNEI come from the germline V gene. V lost 6 bases, J lost 3 bases, and 5 bases stayed unmatched. The CDR3 covers 15 residues. CDR3 region: CASRRDRGYYNEQFF. CDR3 nucleotide sequence: TGTGCCAGCAGGAGGGACAGGGGCTACTACAATGAGCAGTTCTTC.

The J gene is TRBJ1-1, the V gene TRBV7-2, with a possible D match to TRBD1 (6 bases). The germline V gene encodes CDR1 SGHTA and CDR2 FQGNSA. V dropped 1 base and J dropped 7 bases, with 25 bases sitting between them. CDR3 length equals 18 residues. CDR3 amino acids: CASSLVPLRRGADIEAFF. CDR3 DNA: TGTGCCAGCAGCTTAGTCCCTCTCCGACGGGGGGCAGATATTGAAGCTTTCTTT.

The rearrangement joins TRBV18 to TRBJ2-1; 9 bases align to TRBD2. The CDR3 covers 15 residues. The germline V gene has CDR1 KGHSH and CDR2 LQKENI. V lost 0 bases and J lost 7; bases outside the gene matches: 4. The CDR3 sequence is CASSPPRLAANEQFF. DNA of the CDR3: TGTGCCAGCTCACCACCGAGACTAGCGGCTAATGAGCAGTTCTTC. Full variable domain (outside the CDR3, taken from reference TRBV18 and TRBJ2-1): NAGVMQNPRHLVRRRGQEARLRCSPMKGHSHVYWYRQLPEEGLKFMVYLQKENIIDESGMPKERFSAEFPKEGPSILRIQQVVRGDSAAYFCASSPPRLAANEQFFGPGTRLTVL.

The V gene is TRBV7-9, the J gene TRBJ1-1; 10 nucleotides line up with TRBD1. The germline CDR1 and CDR2 sequences are SEHNR and FQNEAQ (reference sequence). After removal of 4 bases from V and 0 bases from J, the junction contained 5 bases not matched to a gene. The CDR3 has 16 amino acids. The DNA of the CDR3 is TGTGCCAGCAGCTCCTCGGGACAGGGGATGAACACTGAAGCTTTCTTT. It yields the protein CASSSSGQGMNTEAFF.

The chain uses TRBV27 and TRBJ2-1, with TRBD2 matching over 14 bases. Losses at the gene ends were 6 bases for V and 8 bases for J; bases not matched to a gene: 9. The CDR3 spans 16 residues. The germline V gene encodes CDR1 MNHEY and CDR2 SMNVEV (reference sequence). The CDR3 region has the DNA TGTGCCAGCAGCCCGGGACTAGCGGGAGTGTTCGATGAGCAGTTCTTC. It specifies CASSPGLAGVFDEQFF.

The gene calls are TRBV7-3 and TRBJ2-3; 9 nucleotides match TRBD1. The V and J ends lost 5 bases and 3 bases, in that order; junction bases with no gene match: 6. CDR1 is SGHTA, CDR2 FQGTGA, per germline. The CDR3 totals 15 residues. CDR3 sequence: CASSLGGQGTDTQYF. CDR3 in DNA: TGTGCCAGCAGCCTCGGCGGACAGGGGACAGATACGCAGTATTTT.